This TCR beta chain comes out of a study of OX40 agonist ivuxolimab in advanced cancers. About the study: An agonistic human IgG2 monoclonal antibody against OX40 (CD134) was given. Therapy given before enrollment (anti-PD-1, anti-PD-L1 or anti-CTLA-4) was allowed, and under 45% had some. Points from the study as a whole: The average count of expanded clones was higher among CD8+ T cells than among CD4+. Clonal expansion in partial responders at 0.1-3.0 mg/kg ranked among the lowest.

Profiled with immunoSEQ multiplex PCR; TCRdb holds only in-frame clones, not every one. Of 72,000 or so clones listed, more than 75% are singletons. The CDR3 has 18 residues. The V gene end was trimmed by 3 bases and the J gene end by 0 bases; junction bases not matched to a gene: 10. CDR1 is SGHRS and CDR2 is YFSETQ in the germline V gene. Note on this clone: Its antigen is undetermined.

The sample in question was CD4+ or CD8+ T cells sorted from blood, obtained in a trial of the OX40 agonist ivuxolimab. V is TRBV5-1 and J is TRBJ2-7, with TRBD2 matching 12 bases. The clonotype originates from an adult with an advanced solid tumor such as melanoma, head and neck, liver or kidney cancer. The CDR3 here is CASSWGLAGVGPSYEQYF. The CDR3 DNA follows: TGCGCCAGCAGCTGGGGACTAGCGGGCGTGGGGCCCTCCTACGAGCAGTACTTC.